These 25 T cell receptor beta chains were sequenced from one sample in a study of blood T cell repertoires in COVID-19. Libraries were prepared by immunoSEQ multiplex PCR; TCRdb keeps only in-frame clonotypes and omits some of them. The data show about 140,000 clones, around 84% seen once. Sequenced input: peripheral blood. All receptors derive from a man under 40 with COVID-19, enrolled during active disease.

This chain joins TRBV5-6 and TRBJ1-2; 7 nucleotides align to TRBD1. From germline, CDR1 is SGHDT and CDR2 YYEEEE. The CDR3 covers 14 residues. Trimming removed 3 bases from V and 5 bases from J; junction bases left unmatched: 7. The CDR3 bases are TGTGCCAGCAGCTGGACGGGACAGACTTATGGCTACACCTTC. The encoded protein is CASSWTGQTYGYTF. The full variable domain, completed using reference TRBV5-6 and TRBJ1-2, is DAGVTQSPTHLIKTRGQQVTLRCSPKSGHDTVSWYQQALGQGPQFIFQYYEEEERQRGNFPDRFSGHQFPNYSSELNVNALLLGDSALYLCASSWTGQTYGYTFGSGTRLTVV.

The chain employs TRBV9 and TRBJ2-3; 9 bases are a match to TRBD1. V shed 2 bases, J shed 2 bases, and the junction held 6 bases outside the gene matches. The CDR3 is 16 amino acids. CDR1 is SGDLS, CDR2 YYNGEE, per germline. The CDR3: CASSVGGQGVTDTQYF. The CDR3 DNA follows: TGTGCCAGCAGCGTCGGGGGACAGGGAGTCACAGATACGCAGTATTTT.

The V gene is TRBV30, the J gene TRBJ1-2, with D possibly being TRBD1 (6 bases). Germline V gene sequence: CDR1 GTSNPN, CDR2 SVGIG (reference sequence). V gave up 0 bases and J gave up 4 bases, with 9 bases separating them. This CDR3 is built from 13 residues. In nucleotides, the CDR3 is TGTGCCTGGAGTGTACGGACAGTCTATGGCTACACCTTC. This sequence encodes CAWSVRTVYGYTF.

The chain uses TRBV28 and TRBJ1-6, with unresolved D. Germline V gene lookup returns CDR1 MDHEN and CDR2 SYDVKM. This CDR3 region has 14 residues. Trimming removed 6 bases at V and 9 bases at J, with 15 bases between. CDR3 in amino acids: CASRPYGERSPLHF. CDR3 DNA sequence: TGTGCCAGCAGACCCTACGGGGAACGTTCACCCCTCCACTTT.

This chain uses TRBV28 with TRBJ1-6; no firm D call. This CDR3 region has 12 residues. V lost 3 bases and J 10 bases, leaving 7 bases between the germline ends. Germline-derived CDR1 and CDR2 are MDHEN and SYDVKM. The CDR3 coding sequence is TGTGCCAGCAGTTTTATCAGGTCACCCCTCCACTTT. It codes for CASSFIRSPLHF.

This chain joins TRBV21-1 and TRBJ2-5; the table names TRBD2, a call not compared with the DNA. TRBV21-1 is a pseudogene. CDR3 length equals 15 residues. The CDR3 bases are TGTGCCAGCAGCAAATTAGCGGGAGGCCTAGAGACCCAGTACTTC. Amino acids: CASSKLAGGLETQYF.

The chain uses TRBV6-5 and TRBJ1-2; a possible D gene is TRBD1 (5 bases). CDR1 and CDR2 from the germline V gene are MNHEY and SVGAGI. Trimming shortened V by 4 bases and J by 3 bases, and 12 bases separated the two germline ends. The CDR3 is 14 amino acids. This CDR3 reads CASSSVQADYGYTF. The CDR3 bases are TGTGCCAGCAGTTCCGTACAGGCCGACTATGGCTACACCTTC.

The V and J genes are TRBV18 and TRBJ2-7, with TRBD2 matching 13 bases. Germline V lookup: CDR1 KGHSH, CDR2 LQKENI. Unmatched junction bases numbered 9, after V lost 4 bases and J lost 6 bases. The CDR3 runs 16 residues. CDR3: CASSLEKTSGRGEQYF. CDR3 nucleotide sequence: TGTGCCAGCTCACTCGAAAAAACTAGCGGGAGGGGCGAGCAGTACTTC. The variable domain in full, completed from reference TRBV18 and TRBJ2-7, reads NAGVMQNPRHLVRRRGQEARLRCSPMKGHSHVYWYRQLPEEGLKFMVYLQKENIIDESGMPKERFSAEFPKEGPSILRIQQVVRGDSAAYFCASSLEKTSGRGEQYFGPGTRLTVT.

The gene calls are TRBV27 and TRBJ2-3; weak D call: TRBD1 (6 bases). The V gene's germline CDR1 is MNHEY and CDR2 SMNVEV (reference sequence). The CDR3 is made up of 16 amino acids. Trimming cost V 1 base and J 3 bases, with 14 bases left between them. The CDR3 is CASSLFRQEGTDTQYF. In DNA form, the CDR3 reads TGTGCCAGCAGTTTATTTCGACAGGAAGGAACAGATACGCAGTATTTT.

The rearrangement links TRBV18 to TRBJ2-7; D remains ambiguous. With 3 bases removed from V and 0 bases from J, the gap between germline ends came to 12 bases. CDR1 and CDR2 from the germline V gene are KGHSH and LQKENI. This CDR3 contains 15 residues. CDR3 sequence (DNA): TGTGCCAGCTCACCCCCTGGGCCCCGCTCCTACGAGCAGTACTTC. Residues: CASSPPGPRSYEQYF.

This clone was counted once. V is TRBV11-2 and J is TRBJ1-1, with D possibly matching TRBD1 (5 bases). The CDR3 is made up of 13 amino acids. The germline CDR1 and CDR2 sequences are SGHAT and FQNNGV. Trimming stripped 3 bases from V and 5 bases from J, with 10 bases between. For the CDR3, the DNA is TGTGCCAGCAGCTTCGGGGGTTGGACTGAAGCTTTCTTT. It yields the protein CASSFGGWTEAFF. The full variable domain, with the rest looked up from reference TRBV11-2 and TRBJ1-1, is EAGVAQSPRYKIIEKRQSVAFWCNPISGHATLYWYQQILGQGPKLLIQFQNNGVVDDSQLPKDRFSAERLKGVDSTLKIQPAKLEDSAVYLCASSFGGWTEAFFGQGTRLTVV.

The V gene is TRBV6-2 or TRBV6-3, the J gene TRBJ2-1; D gene ambiguous. The V gene lost 4 bases and the J gene lost 7 bases, with 14 bases spanning the gap. Germline CDR1 MNHEY, CDR2 SVGEGT. The CDR3 covers 14 residues. The CDR3 coding sequence is TGTGCCAGCAGTTCCCCCCTCGGCGGAAATGAGCAGTTCTTC. As protein: CASSSPLGGNEQFF.

The rearrangement joins TRBV28 to TRBJ2-5; 9 positions agree with TRBD1. V shed 4 bases, J shed 4 bases, and the junction held 10 bases outside the gene matches. The CDR3 is 16 amino acids. Germline CDR1 and CDR2: MDHEN and SYDVKM. CDR3 nucleotide sequence: TGTGCCAGCAGTTGGCGAATTACAGGGGGCGGAGAGACCCAGTACTTC. Its protein is CASSWRITGGGETQYF.

This clone was observed a single time. V and J are TRBV5-1 and TRBJ1-3, with 7 bases identical to TRBD1. In germline, CDR1 is SGHRS, CDR2 YFSETQ. The CDR3 runs to 14 residues. J gave up 6 bases and V 0 bases, and 3 bases lay outside the gene matches. The CDR3 DNA reads as TGCGCCAGCAGCTTGGGACAGGGAGAAAACACCATATATTTT. This codes for CASSLGQGENTIYF.

J is TRBJ2-1 and V is TRBV24-1; TRBD1 agrees at 11 bases. This CDR3 contains 14 residues. Germline-derived CDR1 and CDR2 are KGHDR and SFDVKD. J lost 6 bases, V lost 7 bases, and 4 bases had no gene match. As DNA, the CDR3 is TGTGCCACCAGCGGGACAGGGGGGAGCAATGAGCAGTTCTTC. Amino acids: CATSGTGGSNEQFF.

The V call is TRBV6-1, the J call TRBJ2-5; TRBD2 matches 7 bases. The CDR3 length is 14 residues. The germline gives CDR1 MNHNS, CDR2 SASEGT. V shed 2 bases and J 5 bases; nucleotides not matched to a gene: 5. DNA for the CDR3: TGTGCCAGCAGTGAATCCCGGGGAGGGGAGACCCAGTACTTC. Residues: CASSESRGGETQYF.

V and J are TRBV3-1 (or the pseudogene TRBV3-2) and TRBJ1-6; D is unclear. The CDR3 extends over 14 amino acids. V was cut by 6 bases and J by 2 bases, with 8 bases left in between. Germline V gives CDR1 LGHDT, CDR2 YNNKEL (reference sequence). The CDR3 nucleotides are TGTGCCAGCAGTCCTAGGACCTATAATTCACCCCTCCACTTT. Its translation: CASSPRTYNSPLHF.

V and J are TRBV27 and TRBJ2-1; no definite D call. V lost 6 bases, J lost 0 bases, and 6 bases lay in between. The CDR3 length is 13 residues. The germline gives CDR1 MNHEY, CDR2 SMNVEV (reference sequence). DNA for the CDR3: TGTGCCAGCAGCCCCGGCTCCTACAATGAGCAGTTCTTC. Translation gives CASSPGSYNEQFF.

The chain uses TRBV30 and TRBJ1-1, with TRBD1 as a possible D gene (5 bases). This CDR3 comprises 15 residues. CDR1 and CDR2 (germline): GTSNPN, SVGIG (reference sequence). The V gene lost 1 base and the J gene lost 0 bases, with 12 bases spanning the gap. The CDR3 reads CAWSGLGHLNTEAFF. CDR3 in DNA: TGTGCCTGGAGTGGTTTGGGGCATTTGAACACTGAAGCTTTCTTT.

The chain carries TRBV11-2 and TRBJ2-1; tentative D call: TRBD2 (5 bases). Trimming removed 4 bases from V and 9 bases from J, with 16 bases in between. The V gene's germline CDR1 is SGHAT and CDR2 FQNNGV. The CDR3 is made up of 14 amino acids. Here the CDR3 reads CASSYHGPSFEQFF. The CDR3, as DNA: TGTGCCAGCAGCTATCACGGGCCTAGCTTTGAGCAGTTCTTC. The whole variable domain, remainder taken from reference TRBV11-2 and TRBJ2-1, is EAGVAQSPRYKIIEKRQSVAFWCNPISGHATLYWYQQILGQGPKLLIQFQNNGVVDDSQLPKDRFSAERLKGVDSTLKIQPAKLEDSAVYLCASSYHGPSFEQFFGPGTRLTVL.

The J gene is TRBJ1-2, the V gene TRBV28, with 9 bases fitting TRBD1. Germline V gene lookup returns CDR1 MDHEN and CDR2 SYDVKM. The CDR3 is made up of 12 amino acids. V shed 10 bases and J 5 bases; nucleotides not matched to a gene: 5. The CDR3 nucleotides read TGTGCCACCGGGACAGGGTTATATGGCTACACCTTC. This translates into CATGTGLYGYTF.

V is TRBV9 and J is TRBJ2-3; 10 bases align to TRBD2. The germline V gene encodes CDR1 SGDLS and CDR2 YYNGEE. The CDR3 is 19 residues long. Germline trimming cut 2 bases from V and 0 bases from J; bases unmatched to any gene: 12. The CDR3 DNA reads as TGTGCCAGCAGCGTCCGGGGGGGGGCGACTAGCGGGAGCACAGATACGCAGTATTTT. This encodes CASSVRGGATSGSTDTQYF.

The chain recombines TRBV29-1 with TRBJ2-7, with 8 bases identical to TRBD1. The CDR3 extends over 13 amino acids. V was pared by 8 bases and J by 4 bases, with 10 bases of the junction left unmatched. Germline V CDR1 and CDR2: SQVTM, ANQGSEA. DNA for the CDR3: TGCAGCACAGGGACAGGAGGAGGGTACGAGCAGTACTTC. Translation gives CSTGTGGGYEQYF.

This clone has only one observation. The chain has TRBV19 and TRBJ2-1; 7 nucleotides line up with TRBD1. V shed 5 bases and J 6 bases; nucleotides not matched to a gene: 10. There are 15 residues in the CDR3. The germline V gene encodes CDR1 LNHDA and CDR2 SQIVND (reference sequence). CDR3 DNA sequence: TGTGCCAGTAGTCTCAGACAGGGTGGGGTCAATGAGCAGTTCTTC. Its protein is CASSLRQGGVNEQFF.

This clone was observed a single time. The V gene is TRBV9, the J gene TRBJ2-5; D perhaps matches TRBD2 (5 bases). Trimming pared 4 bases from V and 1 base from J, leaving 14 bases between. This CDR3 is built from 15 residues. The germline CDR1 and CDR2 sequences are SGDLS and YYNGEE. The CDR3 reads CASSTSGLTQETQYF. As DNA, the CDR3 is TGTGCCAGCAGCACCAGTGGACTCACCCAAGAGACCCAGTACTTC.